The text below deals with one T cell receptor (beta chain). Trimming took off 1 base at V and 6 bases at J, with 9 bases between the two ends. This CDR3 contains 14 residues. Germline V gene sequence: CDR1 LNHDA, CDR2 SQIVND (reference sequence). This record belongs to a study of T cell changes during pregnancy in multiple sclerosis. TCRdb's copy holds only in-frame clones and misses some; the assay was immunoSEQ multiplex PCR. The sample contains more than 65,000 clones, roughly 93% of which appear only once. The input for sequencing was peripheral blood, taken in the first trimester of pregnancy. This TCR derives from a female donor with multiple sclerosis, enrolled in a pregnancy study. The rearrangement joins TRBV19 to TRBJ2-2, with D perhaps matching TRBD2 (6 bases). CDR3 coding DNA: TGTGCCAGTAGTATAGCGGGAGCATCCGGGGAGCTGTTTTTT. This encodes CASSIAGASGELFF.